This record looks at one T cell receptor beta chain sequence and its context. Its antigen is still unknown. The data stem from a study of OX40 agonist ivuxolimab in advanced cancers. Regarding the study as a whole: CD4+ T cells averaged fewer expanded clones than CD8+ T cells.

Sequenced by immunoSEQ multiplex PCR; TCRdb stores in-frame clones only, minus some. The sample yields about 61,000 clones, around 92% seen once. The length of the CDR3 is 15 residues. With 0 bases removed from V and 6 bases from J, the gap between germline ends came to 12 bases. Germline V gene sequence: CDR1 MNHEY, CDR2 SVGAGI. This TCR came from an adult with an advanced solid tumor such as melanoma, head and neck, liver or kidney cancer. The source was CD4+ or CD8+ T cells sorted from blood, collected in a trial of the OX40 agonist ivuxolimab. The J gene is TRBJ2-1, the V gene TRBV6-5; D gene ambiguous. The CDR3 sequence: CASSYSLLVGNEQFF. In nucleotides, the CDR3 is TGTGCCAGCAGTTACTCCCTGCTAGTGGGCAATGAGCAGTTCTTC.